This T cell receptor (beta chain) was identified in a study of read filtering for tumor transcriptome and immune sequencing. Study details: By R-ISS, stages I, II and III held around 8, 15 and 7 patients. IR-seq gave about 4.05 to 11 million TCR reads per sample; RNA-seq gave about 80 to 1,300.

The library was built from 400 ng RNA with molecular barcoded adaptors for alpha/delta and beta/gamma chains. In TCRdb, the reads were re-called with MiXCR into one record per CDR3 protein. The sample shows 75,000 to 95,000 distinct CDR3 sequences, roughly a fifth of them seen only once. CDR3 length: 14 residues. V lost 5 bases to trimming and J lost 1 base, with 12 bases between them. Germline loops: CDR1 SGHAT, CDR2 FQNNGV. This clonotype was observed many times. What it binds is unknown. General study results and limits: Dropping single-read clonotypes raised IR-seq and RNA-seq shared-clonotype correlation. Single-read clonotypes: roughly 80% of IR-seq clonotypes (roughly 3.5% of reads), 60% to 75% of RNA-seq clonotypes (approximately 49% of reads).

V usage is TRBV11-2 and J usage is TRBJ2-7, with a weak D call TRBD1 (7 bases). The sequenced sample was a population of CD138-negative cells sorted from bone marrow. The clonotype was recovered from a donor at least 40 years old with multiple myeloma. CDR3 DNA sequence: TGTGCCAGCAGCCCAGGGGGGAAATCCTACGAGCAGTACTTC. Translating gives CASSPGGKSYEQYF.